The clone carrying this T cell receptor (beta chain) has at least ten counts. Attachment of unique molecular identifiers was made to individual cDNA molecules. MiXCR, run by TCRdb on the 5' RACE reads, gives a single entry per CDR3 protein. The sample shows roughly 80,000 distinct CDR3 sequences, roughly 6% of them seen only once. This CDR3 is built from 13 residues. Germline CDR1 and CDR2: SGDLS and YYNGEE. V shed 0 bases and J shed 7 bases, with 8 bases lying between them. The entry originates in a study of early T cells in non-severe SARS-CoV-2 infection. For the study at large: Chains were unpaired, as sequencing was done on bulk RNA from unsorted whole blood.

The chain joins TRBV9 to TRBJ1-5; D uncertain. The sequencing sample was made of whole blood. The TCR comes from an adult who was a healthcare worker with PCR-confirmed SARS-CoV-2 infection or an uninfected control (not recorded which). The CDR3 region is CASSVGGSQPQHF. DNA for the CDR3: TGTGCCAGCAGCGTAGGAGGAAGCCAGCCCCAGCATTTT.